These T cell receptor beta chains were read from a single sample in a study of T cell responses to AZD1222 COVID-19 vaccine. Only in-frame clones appear in the TCRdb table, and some are missing; sequencing was by immunoSEQ multiplex PCR. The profile shows 95,000 to 150,000 clones, 92% of them singletons. The material sequenced was peripheral blood, taken on day 0 of AZD1222 vaccination. These receptors were obtained from an adult in good health. Each CDR3 is given with its conserved first and last residue. The D gene is left open where the match is weak. Clone size is not always given. Where it is, it says once, few, many or a class for expanded clones.

d_call: TRBD1
clone_size: -
j_call: TRBJ2-7
v_call: TRBV19
cdr3_nt: TGTGCCAGTTCGGGACAGCCTAACTACGAGCAGTACTTC
cdr3_aa: CASSGQPNYEQYF

d_call: -
clone_size: few
j_call: TRBJ1-2
v_call: TRBV29-1
cdr3_nt: TGCAGCGTTGTGAATATGGGATTGGCTAGTGGCTACACCTTC
cdr3_aa: CSVVNMGLASGYTF

d_call: TRBD1
clone_size: -
j_call: TRBJ1-1
v_call: TRBV27
cdr3_nt: TGTGCCAGCAGTTTATCTAACAGGGGAACTGAAGCTTTCTTT
cdr3_aa: CASSLSNRGTEAFF

d_call: -
clone_size: -
j_call: TRBJ1-5
v_call: TRBV7-2
cdr3_nt: TGTGCCAGCAGCTTTTGGGCAGCCGGCAATCAGCCCCAGCATTTT
cdr3_aa: CASSFWAAGNQPQHF

d_call: TRBD1
clone_size: -
j_call: TRBJ1-3
v_call: TRBV18
cdr3_nt: TGTGCCAGCTCACGGGAGACAGGGCGATCCGGAAACACCATATATTTT
cdr3_aa: CASSRETGRSGNTIYF

d_call: -
clone_size: -
j_call: TRBJ1-1
v_call: TRBV4-1
cdr3_nt: TGCGCCAGCAGCCAAGCGGGGAACACTGAAGCTTTCTTT
cdr3_aa: CASSQAGNTEAFF

d_call: -
clone_size: -
j_call: TRBJ2-1
v_call: TRBV7-9
cdr3_nt: TGTGCCAGCAGCCCCCCGCCCCCCGGCTCCTACAATGAGCAGTTCTTC
cdr3_aa: CASSPPPPGSYNEQFF

d_call: TRBD1
clone_size: -
j_call: TRBJ2-2
v_call: TRBV9
cdr3_nt: TGTGCCAGCAGCCCTAGCAGGGGGCGGGTCGCCGGGGAGCTGTTTTTT
cdr3_aa: CASSPSRGRVAGELFF

d_call: TRBD2
clone_size: -
j_call: TRBJ2-1
v_call: TRBV19
cdr3_nt: TGTGCCAGTAGTATCCCTAGCGGTTACTCCTACAATGAGCAGTTCTTC
cdr3_aa: CASSIPSGYSYNEQFF

d_call: -
clone_size: -
j_call: TRBJ1-2
v_call: TRBV28
cdr3_nt: TGTGCCAGCAGTTTATTGGGTAGAAACTATGGCTACACCTTC
cdr3_aa: CASSLLGRNYGYTF

d_call: -
clone_size: -
j_call: TRBJ2-7
v_call: TRBV7-2
cdr3_nt: TGTGCCAGCAGCTTAGATGATATCGTCAGGGGAGGGGAGCAGTACTTC
cdr3_aa: CASSLDDIVRGGEQYF

d_call: -
clone_size: -
j_call: TRBJ1-6
v_call: TRBV15
cdr3_nt: TGTGCCACCAGCCCAACCACCACACTTAATTCACCCCTCCACTTT
cdr3_aa: CATSPTTTLNSPLHF

d_call: -
clone_size: once
j_call: TRBJ2-1
v_call: TRBV5-8
cdr3_nt: TGTGCCAGCAGCTTGGCCCAACCGTTCGCACAGAATGAGCAGTTCTTC
cdr3_aa: CASSLAQPFAQNEQFF

d_call: -
clone_size: -
j_call: TRBJ1-1
v_call: TRBV3-1/TRBV3-2
cdr3_nt: TGTGCCAGCAGCCAAGATGCAGGTAGTAGGACTGAAGCTTTCTTT
cdr3_aa: CASSQDAGSRTEAFF

d_call: TRBD1
clone_size: -
j_call: TRBJ1-1
v_call: TRBV19
cdr3_nt: TGTGCCAGTAGGCGTGTAGGGGACAGGAGAACTGAAGCTTTCTTT
cdr3_aa: CASRRVGDRRTEAFF

d_call: -
clone_size: -
j_call: TRBJ2-3
v_call: TRBV5-1
cdr3_nt: TGCGCCAGCAGCAAAGACTCCCCTAGCACAGATACGCAGTATTTT
cdr3_aa: CASSKDSPSTDTQYF

d_call: TRBD1
clone_size: -
j_call: TRBJ2-2
v_call: TRBV18
cdr3_nt: TGTGCCAGCTCATCAAACAGGGGGTCGGTTACCGGGGAGCTGTTTTTT
cdr3_aa: CASSSNRGSVTGELFF

d_call: -
clone_size: -
j_call: TRBJ2-1
v_call: TRBV10-2
cdr3_nt: TGCGCCAGCAGTGAGCTCAGCGACTTTCAAGTCTTC
cdr3_aa: CASSELSDFQVF

d_call: TRBD1
clone_size: once
j_call: TRBJ1-2
v_call: TRBV9
cdr3_nt: TGTGCCAGCAGCGCCGGGGGGGACAGGGAACGAGGATATGGCTACACCTTC
cdr3_aa: CASSAGGDRERGYGYTF

d_call: TRBD1
clone_size: -
j_call: TRBJ1-1
v_call: TRBV3-1/TRBV3-2
cdr3_nt: TGTGCCAGCCTCAAAGGCCAGGGGGCTCGTAGGGCTGAAGCTTTCTTT
cdr3_aa: CASLKGQGARRAEAFF

d_call: -
clone_size: few
j_call: TRBJ1-4
v_call: TRBV30
cdr3_nt: TGTGCCTGGAGTGTACGGGGACAAGTTAATGAAAAACTGTTTTTT
cdr3_aa: CAWSVRGQVNEKLFF

d_call: -
clone_size: -
j_call: TRBJ2-1
v_call: TRBV19
cdr3_nt: TGTGCCAGTAGTACCATGACAGGCAATGAGCAGTTCTTC
cdr3_aa: CASSTMTGNEQFF

d_call: -
clone_size: -
j_call: TRBJ2-7
v_call: TRBV10-2
cdr3_nt: TGCGCCAGCAGACCGACAGGTCCCTACGAGCAGTACTTC
cdr3_aa: CASRPTGPYEQYF

d_call: TRBD1
clone_size: -
j_call: TRBJ1-1
v_call: TRBV5-1
cdr3_nt: TGCGCCAGCAGCACGGGACAGAGCATGAACACTGAAGCTTTCTTT
cdr3_aa: CASSTGQSMNTEAFF

d_call: -
clone_size: -
j_call: TRBJ2-7
v_call: TRBV29-1
cdr3_nt: TGCAGCGTTGAAAGCTATTCCTACGAGCAGTACTTC
cdr3_aa: CSVESYSYEQYF

d_call: TRBD2
clone_size: once
j_call: TRBJ2-2
v_call: TRBV5-1
cdr3_nt: TGCGCCAGCAGCACGATGACTAGCGGGTTGAACACCGGGGAGCTGTTTTTT
cdr3_aa: CASSTMTSGLNTGELFF

d_call: -
clone_size: -
j_call: TRBJ1-6
v_call: TRBV19
cdr3_nt: TGTGCCAGTAGTATACGCACAGTCAATTCACCCCTCCACTTT
cdr3_aa: CASSIRTVNSPLHF

d_call: TRBD2
clone_size: -
j_call: TRBJ2-3
v_call: TRBV25-1
cdr3_nt: TGTGCCAGCAGTGAATATGGGAGGGACACAGATACGCAGTATTTT
cdr3_aa: CASSEYGRDTDTQYF

d_call: -
clone_size: -
j_call: TRBJ1-6
v_call: TRBV6-5
cdr3_nt: TGTGCCAGCAGTTACATACAGGGCTCCAATTCACCCCTCCACTTT
cdr3_aa: CASSYIQGSNSPLHF

d_call: -
clone_size: -
j_call: TRBJ2-7
v_call: TRBV5-6
cdr3_nt: TGTGCCAGCAGCTTTGGGGGGATCCCCTACGAGCAGTACTTC
cdr3_aa: CASSFGGIPYEQYF

d_call: -
clone_size: -
j_call: TRBJ1-3
v_call: TRBV19
cdr3_nt: TGTGCCAGCAGTGACCTCGGGCTATATGGGGGAAACACCATATATTTT
cdr3_aa: CASSDLGLYGGNTIYF

d_call: -
clone_size: few
j_call: TRBJ2-7
v_call: TRBV6-2/TRBV6-3
cdr3_nt: TGTGCCAGCAGTTCGCCTGGGGGACCTCAACTCTACGAGCAGTACTTC
cdr3_aa: CASSSPGGPQLYEQYF

d_call: -
clone_size: -
j_call: TRBJ2-3
v_call: TRBV5-8
cdr3_nt: TGTGCCAGCAGCAAAGGACAGATCTCAGATACGCAGTATTTT
cdr3_aa: CASSKGQISDTQYF